This T cell receptor (beta chain) was documented in a study of cytomegalovirus exposure and HLA in healthy donors. The wider study: An early data release held 70 million to 90 million unique TCRs from HLA-typed donors.

A word on this clone: Its antigen is currently unknown.

Study-level points and caveats: Later analysis identified a missense DCLRE1C variant that was linked to TCR beta V- and J-gene trimming. 150 to 200 TCR beta chains were listed as cytomegalovirus-associated.

The PCR used 60 Vbeta and 13 Jbeta primers. Methods used by the authors: An analysis performed later counted about 80 million unique TCR beta chains (roughly 11 million of them shared). Produced via immunoSEQ multiplex PCR; TCRdb's table is partial and in-frame only. D and trimming were read from the DNA, whereas the V and J calls and clone size are those reported in that table. The table records roughly 100,000 clones, around 67% of them present only once. The CDR3 sequence is 12 residues long. V was pared by 7 bases and J by 5 bases, with 4 bases of the junction left unmatched. CDR1 is WNHNN and CDR2 is SYGVQD in the germline V gene (reference sequence).

Sequencing was done on a sample of PBMCs. The receptor comes from a woman aged 45-65 years in good health and CMV-seronegative. This chain connects TRBV10-1 to TRBJ1-1; 7 bases are a match to TRBD1. In DNA form, the CDR3 reads TGCGCCAGCAAACAGGGGAAAACTGAAGCTTTCTTT. This sequence encodes CASKQGKTEAFF.